The 25 T cell receptor beta chains listed next were all sequenced from one sample in a study of spatial heterogeneity in lung cancer. Via MiXCR, TCRdb re-called the 5' RACE reads, giving one row per CDR3 protein. The data show fewer than 50,000 distinct CDR3 sequences, with under 12% seen just once and 15% to 20% held by the top ten. Regarding time point: blood at routine non-recurrence follow-up after resection. The starting material was PBMCs, obtained at follow-up. The receptors shown here come from a female donor with early-stage non-small cell lung cancer.

The sample holds many counts of this clonotype. The chain is built from TRBV28 and TRBJ1-5; D is uncertain. The CDR3 runs to 15 residues. Germline values: CDR1 MDHEN, CDR2 SYDVKM. Trimming took off 2 bases at V and 2 bases at J, with 10 bases between the two ends. CDR3 sequence: CASSLTGQGNQPQHF. In DNA, the CDR3 is TGTGCCAGCAGTTTAACGGGTCAGGGCAATCAGCCCCAGCATTTT.

This clonotype was seen at least ten times. The V gene is TRBV20-1, the J gene TRBJ1-5, with D unresolved. Germline V CDR1 and CDR2: DFQATT, SNEGSKA (reference sequence). CDR3 length equals 15 residues. V was clipped by 2 bases and J by 5 bases, with 16 bases between them. The CDR3 protein is CSARPTGRVDQPQHF. Here the CDR3 DNA reads TGCAGTGCTAGACCGACGGGGAGGGTGGATCAGCCCCAGCATTTT.

This clonotype was seen more than once but under ten times. The junction differs from germline at one of its ends, possibly a read error. The chain has TRBV20-1 and TRBJ2-2, with D maybe TRBD2 (6 bases). Germline CDR1 is DFQATT and CDR2 is SNEGSKA (reference sequence). The CDR3 runs 15 residues. CDR3 protein: CSAISGRERAGELFF. CDR3 nucleotides: TGCAGCGCTATCAGCGGTCGGGAGCGCGCCGGGGAGCTGTTTTTT.

V is TRBV9 and J is TRBJ1-6; possible D gene TRBD1, 6 bases. CDR1 and CDR2 from the germline V gene are SGDLS and YYNGEE. This CDR3 comprises 16 residues. V shed 4 bases and J shed 10 bases, with 21 bases lying between them. The CDR3 protein is CASSPYLTGEISPLHF. The CDR3 coding sequence is TGTGCCAGCAGCCCTTATTTGACAGGAGAGATATCACCCCTCCACTTT.

The chain is built from TRBV10-2 and TRBJ1-4; D remains ambiguous. V lost 2 bases and J lost 14, with 12 bases in between. There are 12 residues in the CDR3. CDR1 WSHSY and CDR2 SAAADI come from the germline V gene. CDR3 coding DNA: TGCGCCAGCAGTGAGATGGAGAAGAGTCTGTTTTTT. Encoded protein: CASSEMEKSLFF.

The table lists this clonotype with many counts. V usage is TRBV28 and J usage is TRBJ2-5; D is uncertain. The V and J ends lost 1 base and 4 bases respectively, with 4 bases between them. This CDR3 is 12 amino acids long. Germline V gives CDR1 MDHEN, CDR2 SYDVKM. The CDR3 region has the DNA TGTGCCAGCAGTTTATTAGGAGAGACCCAGTACTTC. Its translation is CASSLLGETQYF.

This clonotype was observed at least ten times. The V and J genes are TRBV28 and TRBJ2-5; D is tentatively TRBD1 or TRBD2 (5 bases each). Deletions cut 4 bases from V and 4 bases from J, with 22 bases between. This CDR3 contains 17 residues. Per the germline V gene, CDR1 is MDHEN and CDR2 is SYDVKM. CDR3 in amino acids: CASSSRDSGFRGETQYF. The CDR3 DNA sequence: TGTGCCAGCAGTTCACGGGATTCAGGGTTCCGAGGAGAGACCCAGTACTTC.

V gene TRBV20-1 combines with J gene TRBJ1-5; TRBD1 aligns across 9 bases. V was clipped by 3 bases and J by 4 bases; unmatched bases: 7. The CDR3 covers 15 residues. Germline values: CDR1 DFQATT, CDR2 SNEGSKA (reference sequence). This CDR3 is CSARASGTGNQPQHF. The CDR3 DNA reads TGCAGTGCTAGGGCTTCCGGGACAGGGAATCAGCCCCAGCATTTT.

There are a few counts of this clonotype. V usage is TRBV7-3 and J usage is TRBJ1-1; no clear D. CDR1 and CDR2 (germline): SGHTA, FQGTGA. CDR3 length equals 14 residues. Between the trimmed V and J ends, which lost 6 bases and 1 base, there was a span of 12 bases. The CDR3 here is CASSYIGENTEAFF. The CDR3 DNA is TGTGCCAGCAGTTACATTGGGGAGAACACTGAAGCTTTCTTT.

V usage is TRBV2 and J usage is TRBJ2-2, with D perhaps matching TRBD1 or TRBD2 (5 bases each). The CDR3 consists of 13 residues. V was cut by 3 bases and J by 6 bases, with 8 bases left in between. CDR1 and CDR2 from the germline V gene are SNHLY and FYNNEI. The CDR3 nucleotides read TGTGCCAGCAGTGATGAGGGGTCCGGGGAGCTGTTTTTT. Its translation is CASSDEGSGELFF.

This clonotype was seen repeatedly, ten times or more. The chain has TRBV12-3 or TRBV12-4 and TRBJ1-6; 8 bases are shared with TRBD1. Trimming took 10 bases from V and 10 from J; bases not matched to a gene: 12. The CDR3 is 14 residues long. CDR3 in DNA: TGTGCCACAAGAGTCACAGGGGGGAGATCACCCCTCCACTTT. This translates into CATRVTGGRSPLHF.

J is TRBJ2-7 and V is TRBV19; D might be TRBD2 (6 bases). Germline CDR1 and CDR2: LNHDA and SQIVND (reference sequence). The CDR3 has 16 amino acids. The V and J ends lost 3 bases and 6 bases respectively, with 21 bases between them. The CDR3 loop is CASSIPGSIGSIEQYF. The CDR3 DNA follows: TGTGCCAGTAGTATCCCCGGGTCAATCGGGAGCATCGAGCAGTACTTC.

To note about this clonotype: A single base separates this from a much larger clone, so it may be a read error. The chain uses TRBV6-4 and TRBJ2-3; 12 bases align to TRBD2. This CDR3 is built from 15 residues. V lost 4 bases and J lost 1; bases outside the gene matches: 0. Per germline, CDR1 MRHNA and CDR2 SNTAGT. The CDR3 DNA reads TGTGCCAGCAGTGGACTAGCGGGGGGCACAGATACGCAGTATTTT. This encodes CASSGLAGGTDTQYF.

This clonotype was detected ten times or more. The chain couples TRBV6-4 to TRBJ2-2, with unresolved D. The V end lost 2 bases, the J end lost 6 bases, and 4 bases lay between the germline ends. CDR3 size: 12 residues. Germline-derived CDR1 and CDR2 are MRHNA and SNTAGT. The CDR3 spells CASSDGAGELFF. The CDR3 region has the DNA TGTGCCAGCAGTGACGGGGCCGGGGAGCTGTTTTTT.

This clonotype occurred a few times. V is TRBV5-1 and J is TRBJ2-3; D possibly corresponds to TRBD2 (5 bases). CDR1 is SGHRS, CDR2 YFSETQ, per germline. V dropped 4 bases and J dropped 9 bases, with 12 bases sitting between them. The CDR3 spans 12 residues. The CDR3 DNA follows: TGCGCCAGCAGCCTCGGGGAAGGGACGCAGTATTTT. Translated: CASSLGEGTQYF.

The rearrangement joins TRBV3-1 to TRBJ2-7; D uncertain. The CDR3 sequence is 13 residues long. Germline lookup yields CDR1 LGHDT and CDR2 YNNKEL (reference sequence). Trimming shortened V by 2 bases and J by 0 bases, and 5 bases separated the two germline ends. CDR3 DNA: TGTGCCAGCAGCCAACAGGACTCCTACGAGCAGTACTTC. Translation gives CASSQQDSYEQYF.

This clonotype has a handful of counts. This chain uses TRBV14 with TRBJ1-3; D unclear. Trimming took off 0 bases at V and 0 bases at J, with 9 bases between the two ends. Germline CDR1 reads SGHDN; CDR2 reads FVKESK. The CDR3 length is 16 residues. The CDR3 spells CASSQDLASSGNTIYF. In nucleotides, the CDR3 is TGTGCCAGCAGCCAAGATTTAGCGAGCTCTGGAAACACCATATATTTT.

A single count supports this clonotype. The genes are TRBV5-5 and TRBJ2-1; 9 bases align to TRBD1. The germline V gene encodes CDR1 SGHKS and CDR2 YYEKEE (reference sequence). The ends lost 3 bases at V and 8 bases at J; junction bases unmatched: 9. CDR3 size: 15 residues. Here the CDR3 reads CASSSLGTGRDEQFF. For the CDR3, the DNA is TGTGCCAGCAGCTCGTTAGGGACAGGGCGCGATGAGCAGTTCTTC.

This clonotype was detected only a few times. The chain combines TRBV20-1 with TRBJ2-7; 7 bases line up with TRBD2. With 2 bases clipped from V and 0 bases from J, the junction kept 4 bases outside the gene matches. CDR1 DFQATT and CDR2 SNEGSKA come from the germline V gene (reference sequence). There are 14 residues in the CDR3. The CDR3: CSARRGGSSYEQYF. The DNA of the CDR3 is TGCAGTGCTAGACGCGGGGGAAGCTCCTACGAGCAGTACTTC.

With respect to this clonotype: A much larger clone lies one base from this, so it may be a read error. In this CDR3 the conserved last residue, phenylalanine or tryptophan, is missing, so a read error is likely. The chain employs TRBV27 and TRBJ2-7, with no clear D. V was pared by 1 base and J by 3 bases, with 13 bases between. Germline-derived CDR1 and CDR2 are MNHEY and SMNVEV (reference sequence). This CDR3 region has 15 residues. The CDR3: CASSLLETKSYEQYY. The CDR3 bases are TGTGCCAGCAGTTTATTAGAAACTAAGAGCTACGAGCAGTACTAC.

This clonotype was recorded many times. The J gene is TRBJ2-7, the V gene TRBV28; D remains unclear. Per germline, CDR1 MDHEN and CDR2 SYDVKM. This CDR3 comprises 13 residues. Trimming took off 5 bases at V and 0 bases at J, with 8 bases between the two ends. This CDR3 reads CASSPPPSYEQYF. CDR3 nucleotide sequence: TGTGCCAGCAGTCCCCCTCCCTCCTACGAGCAGTACTTC. The entire variable domain, with the rest obtained from reference TRBV28 and TRBJ2-7, is as follows: DVKVTQSSRYLVKRTGEKVFLECVQDMDHENMFWYRQDPGLGLRLIYFSYDVKMKEKGDIPEGYSVSREKKERFSLILESASTNQTSMYLCASSPPPSYEQYFGPGTRLTVT.

The sample holds a few counts of this clonotype. The chain recombines TRBV27 with TRBJ2-3, with no clear D. The CDR3 covers 13 residues. Per germline, CDR1 MNHEY and CDR2 SMNVEV (reference sequence). The V end was cut by 5 bases, the J end by 2 bases, with 8 bases between. CDR3 DNA sequence: TGTGCCAGCAGTCCCCGTAACACAGATACGCAGTATTTT. It translates to CASSPRNTDTQYF.

This clonotype has only a few counts. This chain's CDR3 is CASSQDSRGGTDTQYF. As DNA, the CDR3 is TGCGCCAGCAGCCAAGACTCGCGGGGGGGCACAGATACGCAGTATTTT. This chain links TRBV4-3 with TRBJ2-3, with 8 bases that match TRBD2. V dropped 0 bases and J dropped 1; count of bases not matched to a gene: 3. CDR1 and CDR2 from the germline V gene are LGHNA and YSLEER. This CDR3 comprises 16 residues.

The DNA of the CDR3 is TGTGCCAGCAGTGACCGAGGGACGGTGAACACTGAAGCTTTCTTT. Protein product: CASSDRGTVNTEAFF. The chain carries TRBV2 and TRBJ1-1; tentatively, D is TRBD1 (5 bases). This CDR3 region has 15 residues. V dropped 3 bases and J dropped 0 bases, with 11 bases sitting between them. Germline loops: CDR1 SNHLY, CDR2 FYNNEI.

The V and J genes are TRBV5-1 and TRBJ1-6, with a tentative D call TRBD1 (5 bases). The CDR3 length is 13 residues. The germline gives CDR1 SGHRS, CDR2 YFSETQ. V lost 0 bases, J lost 13 bases, and 11 bases lay in between. CDR3 coding DNA: TGCGCCAGCAGCTTGGAGCAGGGAAACCCCCTCCACTTT. Translating gives CASSLEQGNPLHF.